This record covers a single T cell receptor (beta chain). Its antigen is not identified. The record originates from a study of cytomegalovirus exposure and HLA in healthy donors. Study-wide points: In a later analysis, compared with equally common non-associated chains, HLA-associated beta chains were more expanded. In a later analysis, most CMV-associated TCR beta chains appeared HLA-restricted.

The PCR contained 60 Vbeta and 13 Jbeta primers. Assay used: immunoSEQ multiplex PCR; TCRdb lists only in-frame clones, some missing. The data hold 100,000 to 140,000 clones, with around four fifths observed a single time. V trimming: 5 bases; J trimming: 6 bases; junction bases outside the gene matches: 7. The CDR3 length is 15 residues. Germline-derived CDR1 and CDR2 are SGHTA and FQGTGA. The gene calls are TRBV7-3 and TRBJ2-2; 9 bases are shared with TRBD1. The receptor was isolated from a man aged 25 to 45 in good health and CMV-seronegative. Source material: PBMCs. The CDR3 region is CASSPLTGGAGELFF. CDR3 sequence (DNA): TGTGCCAGCAGCCCCCTGACAGGGGGGGCCGGGGAGCTGTTTTTT.